This is a list of T cell receptor beta chains from one sample in a study of blood T cell repertoires in COVID-19. Measured with immunoSEQ multiplex PCR; TCRdb has only the in-frame clones, and not every one. Among approximately 350,000 clones listed, around 91% were seen once. Material: peripheral blood. The receptors stem from a woman under 30 who had recovered from COVID-19. The CDR3 runs from the conserved cysteine through the conserved F or W. The D gene is left open where the match is weak. A clone size is listed for some rows: how often the clone was seen (once, few, many), or a class if it is expanded.

size	J	length	V	D	CDR3	DNA
-	TRBJ2-5	13	TRBV9	-	CASSVDSQETQYF	TGTGCCAGCAGCGTAGACAGCCAAGAGACCCAGTACTTC
-	TRBJ1-6	16	TRBV7-9	-	CASSLVAGTYNSPLHF	TGTGCCAGCAGCTTAGTGGCGGGGACCTATAATTCACCCCTCCACTTT
-	TRBJ2-2	15	TRBV19	TRBD1	CASSIGQGVFGELFF	TGTGCCAGTAGTATAGGACAGGGAGTATTCGGGGAGCTGTTTTTT
once	TRBJ1-2	13	TRBV7-9	-	CASSQTLNYGYTF	TGTGCCAGCAGCCAAACTCTAAACTATGGCTACACCTTC
-	TRBJ2-1	13	TRBV12-5	-	CASGLVPSNEQFF	TGTGCTAGTGGTTTGGTACCGAGTAATGAGCAGTTCTTC
-	TRBJ2-1	15	TRBV5-4	-	CASSLDLVSYNEQFF	TGTGCCAGCAGCTTGGATCTAGTATCCTACAATGAGCAGTTCTTC
-	TRBJ1-1	13	TRBV7-9	-	CASSLDTGTMAFF	TGTGCCAGCAGCTTAGATACCGGGACTATGGCTTTCTTT
-	TRBJ1-1	13	TRBV7-2	TRBD1	CASRVTGVTEAFF	TGTGCCAGCAGAGTGACAGGGGTTACTGAAGCTTTCTTT
-	TRBJ2-3	15	TRBV7-9	TRBD2	CASSTWGGSTDTQYF	TGTGCCAGCAGCACGTGGGGGGGATCCACAGATACGCAGTATTTT
-	TRBJ1-2	15	TRBV7-2	TRBD1	CASSTGRGANYGYTF	TGTGCCAGCAGCACGGGCAGGGGGGCTAACTATGGCTACACCTTC
-	TRBJ2-1	16	TRBV11-3	TRBD2	CASSLSGLASYNEQFF	TGTGCCAGCAGCTTATCTGGACTAGCGAGTTACAATGAGCAGTTCTTC
-	TRBJ2-1	14	TRBV5-1	TRBD1	CASSHGQGENEQFF	TGCGCCAGCAGCCACGGACAGGGAGAAAATGAGCAGTTCTTC
-	TRBJ1-2	15	TRBV19	TRBD1	CASSVQGQKLYGYTF	TGTGCCAGTAGTGTCCAGGGACAGAAGCTCTATGGCTACACCTTC
-	TRBJ2-3	16	TRBV7-2	TRBD2	CASSPTLAGVGDTQYF	TGTGCCAGCAGCCCTACCCTAGCGGGAGTAGGTGATACGCAGTATTTT
once	TRBJ2-1	16	TRBV18	TRBD2	CASSPPLAETYNEQFF	TGTGCCAGCTCACCGCCACTAGCGGAGACTTACAATGAGCAGTTCTTC
-	TRBJ1-6	15	TRBV21-1	-	CASSARTGHNSPLHF	TGTGCCAGCAGCGCAAGGACAGGGCATAATTCACCCCTCCACTTT